The rows below give T cell receptor beta chains drawn from one sample of a study of T cell repertoires in aging, cancer and after chemotherapy. TCRdb used MiXCR to reprocess the multiplex PCR reads, holding one entry per CDR3 protein. The repertoire holds about 10,000 distinct CDR3 sequences, approximately 38% seen once, with approximately 8.2% in the top ten. Material: blood. All receptors derive from a human donor in good health. Each CDR3 is given with its conserved first and last residue. Each record gives: clone size, V gene, D gene, J gene, CDR3 protein, CDR3 DNA. The D gene is left open where the match is weak. Rows may omit the clone size; those that give it use once, few, many or a size class.

>few|TRBV6-6|NA|TRBJ2-6
CASSRTVLTF
TGTGCCAGCAGCCGCACCGTCCTGACTTTC
>NA|TRBV27|TRBD1|TRBJ1-2
CASRTGNRYGYTF
TGTGCCAGCCGGACAGGAAATCGCTATGGCTACACCTTC
>NA|TRBV4-3|TRBD1|TRBJ1-5
CASSQEFRQGGQPQHF
TGCGCCAGCAGCCAAGAGTTCCGACAGGGAGGTCAGCCCCAGCATTTT
>few|TRBV18|TRBD2|TRBJ2-1
CASSPITSGSYNEQFF
TGTGCCAGCTCACCAATCACTAGCGGTTCCTACAATGAGCAGTTCTTC
>NA|TRBV19|TRBD2|TRBJ2-1
CASSTGTRTDNEQFF
TGTGCCAGTAGTACCGGGACTAGAACCGACAATGAGCAGTTCTTC
>NA|TRBV18|TRBD2|TRBJ2-7
CASSPTSASYEQYF
TGTGCCAGCTCACCTACTAGCGCCTCCTACGAGCAGTACTTC
>NA|TRBV20-1|NA|TRBJ1-1
CSARDVGQGRGKTEAFF
TGCAGTGCTAGAGATGTTGGCCAGGGAAGGGGGAAGACTGAAGCTTTCTTT
>NA|TRBV18|NA|TRBJ2-1
CASSPKGTEQFF
TGTGCCAGCTCACCAAAGGGGACAGAGCAGTTCTTC
>NA|TRBV5-1|NA|TRBJ2-7
CASSATGRLNEQYF
TGCGCCAGCAGCGCGACAGGGAGGCTCAACGAGCAGTACTTC
>few|TRBV6-5|NA|TRBJ2-1
CASSRGGSSYNEQFF
TGTGCCAGCTCTAGGGGCGGCAGCTCCTACAATGAGCAGTTCTTC
>NA|TRBV5-5|TRBD2|TRBJ2-1
CASTHSSGGVWQFF
TGTGCCAGCACCCACTCTAGCGGGGGGGTGTGGCAGTTCTTC
>once|TRBV6-2/TRBV6-3|TRBD1|TRBJ1-5
CASRMGTGGAWGQPQHF
TGTGCCAGCAGAATGGGGACAGGGGGCGCCTGGGGTCAGCCCCAGCATTTT
>few|TRBV27|NA|TRBJ2-7
CASAVSSYEQYF
TGTGCCAGCGCAGTGAGCTCCTACGAGCAGTACTTC
>NA|TRBV27|NA|TRBJ2-2
CASSPRPTGTGELFF
TGTGCCAGCAGTCCGAGGCCGACAGGAACCGGGGAGCTGTTTTTT
>NA|TRBV11-1|TRBD2|TRBJ2-3
CASSFSGRDTDTQYF
TGTGCCAGCAGCTTTAGCGGGAGGGATACAGATACGCAGTATTTT